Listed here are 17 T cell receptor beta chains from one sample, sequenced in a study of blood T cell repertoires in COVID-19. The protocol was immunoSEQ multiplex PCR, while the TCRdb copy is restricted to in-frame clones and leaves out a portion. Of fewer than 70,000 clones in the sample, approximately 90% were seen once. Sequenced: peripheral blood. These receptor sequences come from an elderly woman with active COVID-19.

CDR3 DNA sequence: TGTGCCAGCAGCCAAGATCGAGGACAGAGGGGGAATGAGCAGTTCTTC. Translation: CASSQDRGQRGNEQFF. V is TRBV3-1 (or the pseudogene TRBV3-2) and J is TRBJ2-1, with D possibly matching TRBD1 (6 bases). From germline, CDR1 is LGHDT and CDR2 YNNKEL (reference sequence). The V and J ends lost 0 bases and 7 bases respectively, with 16 bases between them. This CDR3 contains 16 residues.

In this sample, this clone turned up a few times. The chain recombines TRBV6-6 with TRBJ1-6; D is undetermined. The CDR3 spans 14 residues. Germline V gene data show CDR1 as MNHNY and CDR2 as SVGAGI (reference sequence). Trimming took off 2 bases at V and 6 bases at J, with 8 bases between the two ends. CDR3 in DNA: TGTGCCAGCAGTTACATGGAGGCTAATTCACCCCTCCACTTT. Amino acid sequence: CASSYMEANSPLHF.

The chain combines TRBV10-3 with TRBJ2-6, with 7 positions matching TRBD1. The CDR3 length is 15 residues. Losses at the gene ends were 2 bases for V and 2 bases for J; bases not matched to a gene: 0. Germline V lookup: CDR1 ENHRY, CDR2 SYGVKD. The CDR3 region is CAISEDRAGANVLTF. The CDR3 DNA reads TGTGCCATCAGTGAGGACAGGGCTGGGGCCAACGTCCTGACTTTC.

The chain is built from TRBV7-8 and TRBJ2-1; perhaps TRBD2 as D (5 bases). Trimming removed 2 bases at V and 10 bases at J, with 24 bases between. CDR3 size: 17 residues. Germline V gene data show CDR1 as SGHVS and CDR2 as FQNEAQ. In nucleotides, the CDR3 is TGTGCCAGCAGCTTATTTTTAGAGGCGGGTGGGGTAGAGGAGCAGTTCTTC. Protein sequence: CASSLFLEAGGVEEQFF.

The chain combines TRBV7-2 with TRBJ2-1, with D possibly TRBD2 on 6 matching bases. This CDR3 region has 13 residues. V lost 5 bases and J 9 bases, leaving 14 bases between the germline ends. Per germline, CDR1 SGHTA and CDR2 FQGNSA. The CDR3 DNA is TGTGCCAGCAGCCCGACTAGGGTCGGTGAGCAGTTCTTC. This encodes CASSPTRVGEQFF.

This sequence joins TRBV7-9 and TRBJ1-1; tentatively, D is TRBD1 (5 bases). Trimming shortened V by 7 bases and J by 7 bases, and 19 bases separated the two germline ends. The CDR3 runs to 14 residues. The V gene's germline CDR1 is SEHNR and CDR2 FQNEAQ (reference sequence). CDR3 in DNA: TGTGCCAGCATCCCGATGGCGACAGACGTTGAAGCTTTCTTT. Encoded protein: CASIPMATDVEAFF.

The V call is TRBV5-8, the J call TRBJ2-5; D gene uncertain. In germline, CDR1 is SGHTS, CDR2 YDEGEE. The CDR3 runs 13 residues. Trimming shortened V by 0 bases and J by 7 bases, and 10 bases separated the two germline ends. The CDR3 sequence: CASSLGQAGTQYF. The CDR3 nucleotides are TGTGCCAGCAGCTTGGGGCAGGCAGGGACCCAGTACTTC.

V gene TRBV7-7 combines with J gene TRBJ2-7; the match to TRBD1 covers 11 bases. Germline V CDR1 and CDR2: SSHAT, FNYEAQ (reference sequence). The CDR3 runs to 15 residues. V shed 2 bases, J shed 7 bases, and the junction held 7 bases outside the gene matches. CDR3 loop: CASSLILDRGREQYV. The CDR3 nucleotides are TGTGCCAGCAGCTTAATCTTGGACAGGGGGCGAGAGCAGTACGTC.

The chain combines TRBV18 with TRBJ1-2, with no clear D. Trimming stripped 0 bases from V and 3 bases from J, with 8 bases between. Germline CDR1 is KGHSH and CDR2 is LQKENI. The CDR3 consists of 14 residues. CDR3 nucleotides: TGTGCCAGCTCACCACCGCGGGGAGACTATGGCTACACCTTC. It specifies CASSPPRGDYGYTF. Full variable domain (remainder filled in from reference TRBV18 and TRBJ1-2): NAGVMQNPRHLVRRRGQEARLRCSPMKGHSHVYWYRQLPEEGLKFMVYLQKENIIDESGMPKERFSAEFPKEGPSILRIQQVVRGDSAAYFCASSPPRGDYGYTFGSGTRLTVV.

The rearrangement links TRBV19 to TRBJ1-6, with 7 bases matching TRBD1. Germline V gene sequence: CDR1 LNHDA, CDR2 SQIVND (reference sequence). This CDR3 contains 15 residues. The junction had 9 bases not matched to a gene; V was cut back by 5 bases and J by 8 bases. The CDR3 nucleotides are TGTGCCAGTAGTCTCCAGGGGGAGCGTGATTCACCCCTCCACTTT. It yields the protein CASSLQGERDSPLHF.

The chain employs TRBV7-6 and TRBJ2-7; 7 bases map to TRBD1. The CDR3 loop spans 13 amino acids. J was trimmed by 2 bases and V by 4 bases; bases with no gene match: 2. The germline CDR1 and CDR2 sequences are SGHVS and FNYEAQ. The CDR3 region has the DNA TGTGCCAGCAGCTCAGGGGGTGCCTACGAGCAGTACTTC. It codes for CASSSGGAYEQYF. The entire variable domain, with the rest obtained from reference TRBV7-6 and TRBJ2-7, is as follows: GAGVSQSPRYKVTKRGQDVALRCDPISGHVSLYWYRQALGQGPEFLTYFNYEAQQDKSGLPNDRFSAERPEGSISTLTIQRTEQRDSAMYRCASSSGGAYEQYFGPGTRLTVT.

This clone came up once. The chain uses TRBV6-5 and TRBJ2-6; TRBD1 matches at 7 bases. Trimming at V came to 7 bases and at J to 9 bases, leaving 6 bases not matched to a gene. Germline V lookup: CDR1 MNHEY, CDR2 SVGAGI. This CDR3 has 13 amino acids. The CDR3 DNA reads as TGTGCCAGCAATCCGACAGGGTACAACGTCCTGACTTTC. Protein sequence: CASNPTGYNVLTF.

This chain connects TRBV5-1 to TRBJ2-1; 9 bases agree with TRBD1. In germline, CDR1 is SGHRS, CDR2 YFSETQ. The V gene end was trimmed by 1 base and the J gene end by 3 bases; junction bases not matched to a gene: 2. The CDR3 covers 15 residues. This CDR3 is CASSLTGGNYNEQFF. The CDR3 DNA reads TGCGCCAGCAGCTTGACAGGGGGCAACTACAATGAGCAGTTCTTC. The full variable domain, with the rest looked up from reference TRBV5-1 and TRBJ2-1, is KAGVTQTPRYLIKTRGQQVTLSCSPISGHRSVSWYQQTPGQGLQFLFEYFSETQRNKGNFPGRFSGRQFSNSRSEMNVSTLELGDSALYLCASSLTGGNYNEQFFGPGTRLTVL.

The CDR3 here is CASSSRTGTHEQYF. CDR3 bases: TGTGCCAGCAGTTCTCGGACAGGGACCCACGAGCAGTACTTC. This rearrangement joins TRBV27 to TRBJ2-7, with 8 bases lining up with TRBD1. V was pared by 4 bases and J by 5 bases, with 7 bases of the junction left unmatched. Germline V CDR1 and CDR2: MNHEY, SMNVEV (reference sequence). The CDR3 sequence is 14 residues long.

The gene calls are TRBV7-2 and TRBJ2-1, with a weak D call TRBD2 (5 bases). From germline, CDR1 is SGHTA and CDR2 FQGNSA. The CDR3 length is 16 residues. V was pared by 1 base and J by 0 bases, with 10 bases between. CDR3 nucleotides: TGTGCCAGCAGCTTAGTTGCGGGCCCCTCCTACAATGAGCAGTTCTTC. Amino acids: CASSLVAGPSYNEQFF.

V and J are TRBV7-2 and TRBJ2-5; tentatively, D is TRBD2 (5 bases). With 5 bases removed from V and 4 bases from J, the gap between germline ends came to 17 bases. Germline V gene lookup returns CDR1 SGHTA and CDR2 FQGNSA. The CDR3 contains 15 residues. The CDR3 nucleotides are TGTGCCAGCAGCACCAGGTCCGGGATGGGAGAGACCCAGTACTTC. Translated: CASSTRSGMGETQYF.

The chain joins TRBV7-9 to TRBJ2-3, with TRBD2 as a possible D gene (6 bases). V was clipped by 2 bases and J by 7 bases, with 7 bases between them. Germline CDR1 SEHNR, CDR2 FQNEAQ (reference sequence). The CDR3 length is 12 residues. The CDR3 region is CASSLWDYTQYF. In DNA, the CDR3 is TGTGCCAGCAGCTTATGGGACTATACGCAGTATTTT.